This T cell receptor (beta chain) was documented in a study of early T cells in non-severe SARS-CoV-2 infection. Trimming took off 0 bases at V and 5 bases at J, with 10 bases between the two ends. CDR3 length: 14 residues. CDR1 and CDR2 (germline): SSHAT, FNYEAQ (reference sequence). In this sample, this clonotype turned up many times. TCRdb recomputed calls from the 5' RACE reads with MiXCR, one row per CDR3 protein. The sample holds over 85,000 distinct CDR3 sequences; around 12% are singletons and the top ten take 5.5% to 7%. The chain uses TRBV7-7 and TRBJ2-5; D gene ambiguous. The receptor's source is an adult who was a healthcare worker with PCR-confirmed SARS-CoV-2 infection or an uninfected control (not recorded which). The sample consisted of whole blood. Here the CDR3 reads CASSLATGYETQYF. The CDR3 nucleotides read TGTGCCAGCAGCTTAGCGACCGGGTATGAGACCCAGTACTTC.